These 7 T cell receptor beta chains came from one sample sequenced in a study of cytomegalovirus exposure and HLA in healthy donors. Both 60 Vbeta primers and 13 Jbeta primers went into the PCR. Sequenced by immunoSEQ multiplex PCR; TCRdb stores in-frame clones only, minus some. Among about 180,000 clones listed, around three quarters were seen once. Sequencing was done on a sample of PBMCs. The source of these receptors is a woman aged 30 to 39 in good health and CMV-seronegative.

CDR3 loop: CASRGTGDYEQYF. CDR3 nucleotide sequence: TGTGCCAGTAGAGGGACTGGAGACTACGAGCAGTACTTC. V gene TRBV19 combines with J gene TRBJ2-7; D may be TRBD2 (6 bases). V shed 6 bases and J shed 3 bases, with 12 bases lying between them. The germline gives CDR1 LNHDA, CDR2 SQIVND (reference sequence). The CDR3 contains 13 residues.

The chain links TRBV7-2 to TRBJ2-2; TRBD2 aligns across 7 bases. V lost 8 bases and J lost 9; bases outside the gene matches: 12. From germline, CDR1 is SGHTA and CDR2 FQGNSA. The CDR3 covers 14 residues. The CDR3 loop is CASPSREVYRELFF. Written as DNA, the CDR3 is TGTGCCAGCCCTTCCCGGGAGGTATACAGGGAGCTGTTTTTT.

The genes are TRBV25-1 and TRBJ1-6, with D hard to call. This CDR3 is 14 amino acids long. CDR1 is MGHDK, CDR2 SYGVNS, per germline. Trimming removed 6 bases from V and 8 bases from J, with 14 bases in between. CDR3 loop: CASSPTGGDSPLHF. CDR3 sequence (DNA): TGTGCCAGCAGCCCCACCGGAGGAGATTCACCCCTCCACTTT. Filled out from reference TRBV25-1 and TRBJ1-6, the complete variable domain reads EADIYQTPRYLVIGTGKKITLECSQTMGHDKMYWYQQDPGMELHLIHYSYGVNSTEKGDLSSESTVSRIRTEHFPLTLESARPSHTSQYLCASSPTGGDSPLHFGNGTRLTVT.

The chain recombines TRBV25-1 with TRBJ1-1, with TRBD1 as a possible D gene (6 bases). Per the germline V gene, CDR1 is MGHDK and CDR2 is SYGVNS. The CDR3 is made up of 14 amino acids. Trimming left V 7 bases short and J 0 bases short, with 12 bases between. The CDR3 loop reads CASTRGGMNTEAFF. The CDR3 DNA reads TGTGCCAGCACTCGAGGGGGAATGAACACTGAAGCTTTCTTT.

This clone was detected only a few times. The chain carries TRBV10-3 and TRBJ1-4; 7 bases are shared with TRBD1. Unmatched junction bases numbered 13, after V lost 10 bases and J lost 8 bases. This CDR3 region has 14 residues. Per germline, CDR1 ENHRY and CDR2 SYGVKD. The CDR3: CATYPTGSLEKLFF. DNA for the CDR3: TGTGCCACATACCCGACAGGGTCCCTGGAAAAACTGTTTTTT.

This chain links TRBV19 with TRBJ1-2; no clear D. V lost 8 bases, J lost 1 base, and 8 bases lay in between. The CDR3 runs 12 residues. Germline V gene lookup returns CDR1 LNHDA and CDR2 SQIVND (reference sequence). This chain's CDR3 is CASSQINYGYTF. The CDR3 DNA sequence: TGTGCCAGTTCACAGATTAACTATGGCTACACCTTC.

The rearrangement joins TRBV19 to TRBJ2-3; no clear D. The CDR3 spans 15 residues. V shed 3 bases and J shed 0 bases, with 10 bases lying between them. Germline CDR1 reads LNHDA; CDR2 reads SQIVND (reference sequence). The CDR3 sequence is CASSIGTTSTDTQYF. DNA for the CDR3: TGTGCCAGTAGTATCGGTACCACTAGCACAGATACGCAGTATTTT.